This T cell receptor beta chain was recovered during a study of OX40 agonist ivuxolimab in advanced cancers. At the level of the study: Checkpoint inhibitors had been given previously to about 40% of patients. Three patients had partial responses: one hepatocellular carcinoma, two cutaneous melanoma.

On this clone itself: Its antigen is undetermined.

There are 13 residues in the CDR3. Germline loops: CDR1 SGHRS, CDR2 YFSETQ. V lost 0 bases to trimming and J lost 1 base, with 4 bases between them. Sequencing was performed with immunoSEQ multiplex PCR; in TCRdb, only in-frame clones are kept and a portion is missing. The profile shows about 52,000 clones, 90% to 95% of them singletons. General study findings and limits: Both CD4+ and CD8+ T cell populations in blood had undergone clonal expansion by week 6 at 0.1 to 3.0 mg/kg.

Here the sequenced sample was CD4+ or CD8+ T cells sorted from blood, taken in a trial of the OX40 agonist ivuxolimab. The V and J genes are TRBV5-1 and TRBJ1-1; D is uncertain. The receptor's source is an adult with an advanced solid tumor such as melanoma, head and neck, liver or kidney cancer. The DNA for the CDR3 is TGCGCCAGCAGCTTGGCGGGGAACACTGAAGCTTTCTTT. It specifies CASSLAGNTEAFF. The whole variable domain, remainder taken from reference TRBV5-1 and TRBJ1-1, is KAGVTQTPRYLIKTRGQQVTLSCSPISGHRSVSWYQQTPGQGLQFLFEYFSETQRNKGNFPGRFSGRQFSNSRSEMNVSTLELGDSALYLCASSLAGNTEAFFGQGTRLTVV.